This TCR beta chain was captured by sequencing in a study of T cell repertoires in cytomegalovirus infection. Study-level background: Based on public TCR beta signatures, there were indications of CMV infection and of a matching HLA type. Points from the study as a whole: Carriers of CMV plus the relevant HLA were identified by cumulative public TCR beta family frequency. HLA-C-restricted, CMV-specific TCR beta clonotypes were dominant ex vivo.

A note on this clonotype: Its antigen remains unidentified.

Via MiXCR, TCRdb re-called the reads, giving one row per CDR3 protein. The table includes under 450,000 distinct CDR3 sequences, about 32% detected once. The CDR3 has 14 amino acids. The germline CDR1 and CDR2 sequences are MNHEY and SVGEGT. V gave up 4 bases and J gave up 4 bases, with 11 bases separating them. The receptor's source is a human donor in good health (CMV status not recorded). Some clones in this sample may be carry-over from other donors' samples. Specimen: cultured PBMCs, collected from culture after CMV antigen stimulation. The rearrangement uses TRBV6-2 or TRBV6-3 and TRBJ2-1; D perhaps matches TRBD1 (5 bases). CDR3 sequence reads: CASSWAGYYNEQFF. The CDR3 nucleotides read TGTGCCAGCAGTTGGGCAGGGTATTACAATGAGCAGTTCTTC.